The entry below describes one TCR beta chain. The antigen remains unidentified. These donors were members of the approximately 110-subject validation cohort, a group separate from the roughly 670-subject first cohort. This sample is part of a study of cytomegalovirus exposure and HLA in healthy donors. Study-level points and caveats: Among TCR sequences, most were rare, though some public TCRs appeared in many donors. High sensitivity and specificity were reportedly achieved when the classifier diagnosed cytomegalovirus status.

Sequencing used immunoSEQ multiplex PCR; TCRdb keeps in-frame clones, though not all of them. The sample contains about 330,000 clones, just over 85% of which appear only once. The germline CDR1 and CDR2 sequences are LGHNA and YSLEER. CDR3 length equals 14 residues. V lost 0 bases, J lost 10 bases, and 12 bases lay in between. The sequencing input was PBMCs. The rearrangement links TRBV4-3 to TRBJ2-2; possibly TRBD2 for D (5 bases). This sequence originates from a woman aged 18-29 years in good health and CMV-seronegative. The CDR3 nucleotides are TGCGCCAGCAGCCAAGATCGGCCGAGGGAGGAGCTGTTTTTT. It translates to CASSQDRPREELFF.